These 19 T cell receptor beta chains were all obtained from the same sample, sequenced in a study of CD4 T cells in relation to SARS-CoV-2 and coronaviruses. Here immunoSEQ multiplex PCR was the method, and the copy in TCRdb shows in-frame clones only, minus some. The sample includes 31,000 or so clones, about two thirds of them seen just once. The antigens these receptors bind are not known. CD4+ T cells from unexposed donors were obtained before the COVID-19 pandemic (2011-2018). CD4+ T cells were isolated from the cells after around eleven days of culture. The source material was CD4+ T cells from PBMCs, cultured in vitro. The receptor set was obtained from a human donor in good health.

This clone was counted a few times. The chain uses TRBV3-1 (or the pseudogene TRBV3-2) and TRBJ2-3, with D tentatively TRBD1 or TRBD2 (5 bases each). The CDR3 contains 17 residues. CDR1 is LGHDT and CDR2 is YNNKEL in the germline V gene (reference sequence). Trimming pared 0 bases from V and 2 bases from J, leaving 15 bases between. The CDR3 region is CASSQELGRLTTDTQYF. CDR3 bases: TGTGCCAGCAGCCAAGAATTGGGACGGCTGACCACAGATACGCAGTATTTT.

The genes are TRBV30 and TRBJ2-7, with D possibly matching TRBD1 (6 bases). Germline-derived CDR1 and CDR2 are GTSNPN and SVGIG (reference sequence). This CDR3 is 12 amino acids long. V gave up 6 bases and J gave up 1 base, with 10 bases separating them. CDR3 in amino acids: CACWDTSYEQYF. The CDR3 nucleotides read TGTGCCTGCTGGGACACATCCTACGAGCAGTACTTC.

The J gene is TRBJ2-6, the V gene TRBV19; 10 nucleotides line up with TRBD1. Trimming at V came to 5 bases and at J to 2 bases, leaving 6 bases not matched to a gene. This CDR3 spans 17 amino acids. CDR1 LNHDA and CDR2 SQIVND come from the germline V gene (reference sequence). The CDR3 reads CASSSGTGVAGANVLTF. The CDR3 DNA reads as TGTGCCAGTAGTTCCGGGACAGGGGTAGCTGGGGCCAACGTCCTGACTTTC.

This clone was counted a few times. The chain is built from TRBV2 and TRBJ1-6, with TRBD1 matching over 8 bases. This CDR3 is built from 14 residues. Looked up from germline, CDR1 is SNHLY and CDR2 is FYNNEI. The ends lost 7 bases at V and 5 bases at J; junction bases unmatched: 4. CDR3 amino acids: CASKEDRDNSPLHF. The CDR3 DNA sequence: TGTGCCAGCAAAGAGGACAGGGATAATTCACCCCTCCACTTT.

The genes are TRBV11-2 and TRBJ2-1, with 9 bases identical to TRBD2. This CDR3 comprises 16 residues. Germline values: CDR1 SGHAT, CDR2 FQNNGV. The V gene end was trimmed by 2 bases and the J gene end by 5 bases; junction bases not matched to a gene: 7. The CDR3: CASSLLWRGGHNEQFF. The CDR3 DNA follows: TGTGCCAGCAGCTTACTCTGGCGGGGGGGTCACAATGAGCAGTTCTTC.

The rearrangement joins TRBV3-1 (or the pseudogene TRBV3-2) to TRBJ2-7, with D hard to call. Trimming removed 0 bases at V and 2 bases at J, with 14 bases between. The germline CDR1 and CDR2 sequences are LGHDT and YNNKEL (reference sequence). This CDR3 is built from 16 residues. In DNA form, the CDR3 reads TGTGCCAGCAGCCAAGAACCTAGGCGCCTAACCTACGAGCAGTACTTC. It specifies CASSQEPRRLTYEQYF.

This clone was recorded only once. The chain couples TRBV10-3 to TRBJ2-2, with D maybe TRBD2 (6 bases). Deletions cut 3 bases from V and 1 base from J, with 15 bases between. CDR1 is ENHRY and CDR2 is SYGVKD in the germline V gene. This CDR3 region has 17 residues. CDR3 DNA sequence: TGTGCCATCAGTGAAGGAGTAGGGCGGGGGAACACCGGGGAGCTGTTTTTT. Protein product: CAISEGVGRGNTGELFF.

The J gene is TRBJ1-1, the V gene TRBV4-3; D may be TRBD1 (5 bases). Trimming took 2 bases from V and 4 from J, leaving 11 bases between them. CDR3 length: 14 amino acids. Per germline, CDR1 LGHNA and CDR2 YSLEER. The CDR3 nucleotides are TGCGCCAGCAGCCAAATCGAGGGACTCACTGAAGCTTTCTTT. Its translation: CASSQIEGLTEAFF.

The V call is TRBV3-1 (or the pseudogene TRBV3-2), the J call TRBJ2-7, with D perhaps matching TRBD1 or TRBD2 (5 bases each). There are 12 residues in the CDR3. CDR1 and CDR2 (germline): LGHDT, YNNKEL (reference sequence). With 4 bases removed from V and 6 bases from J, the gap between germline ends came to 10 bases. CDR3 coding DNA: TGTGCCAGCAGCCCCTGGGACGGCGAGCAGTACTTC. Protein: CASSPWDGEQYF.

The rearrangement links TRBV4-1 to TRBJ2-7, with TRBD2 matching 10 bases. V was pared by 6 bases and J by 1 base, with 0 bases of the junction left unmatched. CDR3 size: 13 residues. Germline assignment: CDR1 MGHRA and CDR2 YSYEKL. The chain's CDR3 is CASRGLASYEQYF. As DNA, the CDR3 is TGCGCCAGCAGGGGACTAGCGTCCTACGAGCAGTACTTC.

This chain joins TRBV6-2 or TRBV6-3 and TRBJ1-4; the match to TRBD1 covers 8 bases. The V gene's germline CDR1 is MNHEY and CDR2 SVGEGT. The CDR3 loop spans 16 amino acids. Trimming at V came to 6 bases and at J to 0 bases, leaving 6 bases not matched to a gene. Here the CDR3 reads CASSPDRAPTNEKLFF. The CDR3 nucleotides read TGTGCCAGCAGCCCGGACAGGGCCCCAACTAATGAAAAACTGTTTTTT.

The gene calls are TRBV5-7 and TRBJ2-7; TRBD2 agrees at 10 bases. TRBV5-7 carries the ORF label, with uncertain function. V trimming: 0 bases; J trimming: 4 bases; junction bases outside the gene matches: 7. The CDR3 consists of 16 residues. CDR3 in DNA: TGTGCCAGCAGCTTGGACCTAGCGGGAGTTGGTTACGAGCAGTACTTC. Translating gives CASSLDLAGVGYEQYF.

The chain links TRBV21-1 to TRBJ2-5. TRBV21-1 is listed as a pseudogene. This CDR3 is built from 13 residues. The CDR3 protein is CASRTPQVETQYF. DNA of the CDR3: TGTGCCAGCAGGACCCCACAAGTGGAGACCCAGTACTTC.

The CDR3 DNA reads TGCGCCAGCAGCACACCCGGGACTAGCGGGAGTAACGAGCAGTACTTC. It codes for CASSTPGTSGSNEQYF. The genes are TRBV4-1 and TRBJ2-7; 14 positions match TRBD2. The V segment lost 5 bases and the J segment 5 bases; nucleotides outside the gene matches: 8. CDR3 size: 16 residues. From germline, CDR1 is MGHRA and CDR2 YSYEKL.

The rearrangement joins TRBV3-1 (or the pseudogene TRBV3-2) to TRBJ2-3, with D perhaps TRBD2 (7 bases). With 10 bases removed from V and 2 bases from J, the gap between germline ends came to 13 bases. Germline values: CDR1 LGHDT, CDR2 YNNKEL (reference sequence). The CDR3 runs 13 residues. This CDR3 is CATGGGNTDTQYF. Here the CDR3 DNA reads TGTGCCACGGGCGGGGGCAACACAGATACGCAGTATTTT.

This chain joins TRBV6-2 or TRBV6-3 and TRBJ2-3; TRBD2 aligns across 7 bases. The CDR3 contains 17 residues. Germline V gives CDR1 MNHEY, CDR2 SVGEGT. Trimming removed 6 bases from V and 2 bases from J; junction bases left unmatched: 14. CDR3 protein: CASSPARGVVTTDTQYF. The CDR3 nucleotides read TGTGCCAGCAGCCCTGCCCGGGGGGTAGTTACCACAGATACGCAGTATTTT.

The gene calls are TRBV21-1 and TRBJ1-4; TRBD1, the D gene given by the table, was not confirmed from the DNA. TRBV21-1 is listed as a pseudogene. The CDR3 is 13 residues long. The CDR3: CASIQGALEKLFF. The DNA of the CDR3 is TGTGCCAGCATACAGGGGGCGCTGGAAAAACTGTTTTTT.

This chain links TRBV4-1 with TRBJ2-1; a possible D gene is TRBD2 (7 bases). The CDR3 loop spans 17 amino acids. CDR1 and CDR2 from the germline V gene are MGHRA and YSYEKL. V was pared by 4 bases and J by 8 bases, with 24 bases between. CDR3: CASSRGGLALLGDEQFF. The CDR3 bases are TGCGCCAGCAGCCGGGGGGGGCTAGCCCTGCTTGGGGATGAGCAGTTCTTC.

This clone was detected only a few times. CDR3 in DNA: TGTGCCAGCGGCTCGAGGGGCGCGGGTTCACCCCTCCACTTT. Translated, it gives CASGSRGAGSPLHF. The gene calls are TRBV27 and TRBJ1-6, with D possibly TRBD1 on 5 matching bases. Per the germline V gene, CDR1 is MNHEY and CDR2 is SMNVEV (reference sequence). V was cut by 8 bases and J by 9 bases, with 17 bases left in between. The CDR3 runs to 14 residues.